This TCR beta chain comes out of a study of cytomegalovirus exposure and HLA in healthy donors. PCR primers comprised 60 Vbeta and 13 Jbeta primers. This table comes from immunoSEQ multiplex PCR, and its TCRdb copy is limited to in-frame clones, with some not included. This repertoire includes 50,000 to 60,000 clones. The CDR3 covers 13 residues. V lost 1 base and J 6 bases, leaving 9 bases between the germline ends. In germline, CDR1 is SEHNR, CDR2 FQNEAQ (reference sequence). Comments on this clone: The target antigen is unknown.

Study outcomes and limitations: In vitro data verified a few CMV-associated chains as specific for CMV antigens.

Specimen: PBMCs. The rearrangement uses TRBV7-9 and TRBJ1-1; D gene uncertain. This receptor was taken from a woman in her forties or fifties in good health and CMV-seropositive. Written as DNA, the CDR3 is TGTGCCAGCAGCTTAGTGCAGGCTTCTGAAGCTTTCTTT. It specifies CASSLVQASEAFF.